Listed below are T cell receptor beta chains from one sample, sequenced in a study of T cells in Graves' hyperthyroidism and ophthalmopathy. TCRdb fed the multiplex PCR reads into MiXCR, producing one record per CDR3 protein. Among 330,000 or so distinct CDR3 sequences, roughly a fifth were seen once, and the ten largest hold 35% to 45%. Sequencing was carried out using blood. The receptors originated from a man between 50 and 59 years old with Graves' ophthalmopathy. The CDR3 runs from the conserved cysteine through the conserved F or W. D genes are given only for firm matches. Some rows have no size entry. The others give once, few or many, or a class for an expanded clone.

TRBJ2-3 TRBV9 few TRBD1 CASSVEGAGPSTDTQYF TGTGCCAGCAGCGTAGAGGGGGCAGGCCCTAGCACAGATACGCAGTATTTT
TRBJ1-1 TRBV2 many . CASHGGVNTEAFF TGTGCCAGCCACGGGGGCGTCAACACTGAAGCTTTCTTT
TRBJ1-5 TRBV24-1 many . CATSVGGLQPQHF TGTGCCACCAGTGTAGGGGGGTTACAGCCCCAGCATTTT
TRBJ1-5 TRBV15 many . CATMQQGRGNQPQHF TGTGCCACCATGCAACAGGGACGGGGCAATCAGCCCCAGCATTTT
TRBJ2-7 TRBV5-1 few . CASSASFPPYEQYF TGCGCCAGCAGCGCCTCTTTTCCGCCCTACGAGCAGTACTTC
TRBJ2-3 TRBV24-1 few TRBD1 CATSDLPTGQLTDTQYF TGTGCCACCAGTGATTTGCCTACGGGACAGCTCACAGATACGCAGTATTTT
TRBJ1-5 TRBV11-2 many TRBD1 CASSFDRVDRGPQHF TGTGCCAGCAGCTTCGACAGGGTTGACCGTGGGCCCCAGCATTTT
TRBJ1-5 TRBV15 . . CATSRDWGSRQPQHF TGTGCCACCAGCAGAGATTGGGGTAGTAGGCAGCCCCAGCATTTT
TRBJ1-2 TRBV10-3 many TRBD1 CAISQDGQGGYGYTF TGTGCCATCAGTCAAGACGGACAGGGGGGCTATGGCTACACCTTC
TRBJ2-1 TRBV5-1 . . CASSLWGVPEQFF TGCGCCAGCAGCTTGTGGGGAGTCCCTGAGCAGTTCTTC
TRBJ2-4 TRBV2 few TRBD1 CASSEADRRNIQYF TGTGCCAGCAGTGAAGCGGACAGGAGGAACATTCAGTACTTC
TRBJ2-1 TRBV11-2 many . CASSPVGPEVSQRAEDEQFF TGTGCCAGCAGCCCAGTGGGCCCAGAGGTATCTCAACGAGCGGAGGATGAGCAGTTCTTC
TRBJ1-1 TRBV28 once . CASGQGPMNTEAFF TGTGCCAGCGGGCAGGGGCCCATGAACACTGAAGCTTTCTTT
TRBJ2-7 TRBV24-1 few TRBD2 CATSDFGLAVPYEQYF TGTGCCACCAGTGATTTTGGACTAGCGGTACCATACGAGCAGTACTTC
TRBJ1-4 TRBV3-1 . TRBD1 CASSQQGAGSEKLFF TGTGCCAGCAGCCAACAGGGGGCCGGGAGTGAAAAACTGTTTTTT
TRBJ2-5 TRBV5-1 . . CASRGVLETQYF TGCGCCAGCAGGGGGGTTTTGGAGACCCAGTACTTC
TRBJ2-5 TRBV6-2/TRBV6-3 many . CASSWEGGQETQYF TGTGCCAGCAGTTGGGAGGGGGGCCAAGAGACCCAGTACTTC
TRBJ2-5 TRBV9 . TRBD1 CASSARDRGLLAPETQYF TGTGCCAGCAGCGCCCGGGACAGGGGGCTCCTAGCGCCAGAGACCCAGTACTTC